Here is one TCR beta chain with its context. Its cognate antigen is unknown. This sample is drawn from a study of CD8 T cells in ankylosing spondylitis. Quantitative 5'-RACE was performed with molecular barcodes, and it yielded the TCR beta libraries. TCRdb processed the 5' RACE reads anew with MiXCR; each CDR3 protein has one entry. The sample contains hundreds of thousands of distinct CDR3 sequences, 12% of which appear only once. Overall study findings and caveats: Ankylosing spondylitis blood appeared to be characterized by a TCR beta motif of under ten highly homologous variants.

Germline loops: CDR1 DFQATT, CDR2 SNEGSKA (reference sequence). The germline V and J ends were trimmed by 2 bases and 3 bases, with 14 bases remaining between them. The CDR3 length is 14 residues. Specimen: blood, either unsorted or a sorted T cell fraction (not recorded which). V usage is TRBV20-1 and J usage is TRBJ2-7; no clear D gene. This sequence was found in a male donor with ankylosing spondylitis. In DNA, the CDR3 is TGCAGTGCTAGACTAGGGCCCCAGTTCTACGAGCAGTACTTC. It translates to CSARLGPQFYEQYF.